Shown below are 24 T cell receptor beta chains from a single sample sequenced in a study of OX40 agonist ivuxolimab in advanced cancers. The protocol was immunoSEQ multiplex PCR, while the TCRdb copy is restricted to in-frame clones and leaves out a portion. The sample shows fewer than 45,000 clones, roughly 91% of them seen only once. The starting material was CD4+ or CD8+ T cells sorted from blood, obtained in a trial of the OX40 agonist ivuxolimab. The receptors derive from an adult with an advanced solid tumor such as melanoma, head and neck, liver or kidney cancer.

The rearrangement links TRBV10-1 to TRBJ2-7, with D possibly being TRBD2 (5 bases). The CDR3 has 13 residues. Trimming pared 8 bases from V and 0 bases from J, leaving 11 bases between. Germline CDR1 is WNHNN and CDR2 is SYGVQD (reference sequence). The CDR3 sequence: CASQDGNSYEQYF. CDR3 DNA sequence: TGCGCCAGCCAGGACGGGAACTCCTACGAGCAGTACTTC.

The chain combines TRBV28 with TRBJ1-5; 8 bases align to TRBD1. Trimming took 5 bases from V and 5 from J; bases not matched to a gene: 11. Germline loops: CDR1 MDHEN, CDR2 SYDVKM. The CDR3 is 16 amino acids. The CDR3 loop is CASSQRGQGGDQPQHF. In DNA form, the CDR3 reads TGTGCCAGCAGTCAAAGAGGACAGGGCGGGGATCAGCCCCAGCATTTT.

J is TRBJ2-7 and V is TRBV10-3; D tentatively reads TRBD1 or TRBD2 (5 bases each). The V gene's germline CDR1 is ENHRY and CDR2 SYGVKD. The CDR3 has 11 amino acids. Trimming removed 10 bases from V and 6 bases from J, with 13 bases in between. The CDR3 nucleotides are TGTGCCACCCGCTCGGGACGCGAGCAGTACTTC. Translated, it gives CATRSGREQYF.

The chain recombines TRBV7-9 with TRBJ1-2; tentative D call: TRBD1 (5 bases). The germline CDR1 and CDR2 sequences are SEHNR and FQNEAQ (reference sequence). Trimming removed 5 bases from V and 5 bases from J, with 15 bases in between. The CDR3 sequence is 14 residues long. The CDR3 spells CASSPDSINYGYTF. Written as DNA, the CDR3 is TGTGCCAGCAGCCCCGACAGTATTAATTATGGCTACACCTTC.

The genes are TRBV19 and TRBJ2-1, with a weak D call TRBD1 (6 bases). This CDR3 has 12 amino acids. Germline V gene data show CDR1 as LNHDA and CDR2 as SQIVND (reference sequence). V was cut by 2 bases and J by 10 bases, with 9 bases left in between. The CDR3 DNA sequence: TGTGCCAGTAGTATACAGGGGAACGAGCAGTTCTTC. As protein: CASSIQGNEQFF.

The chain links TRBV29-1 to TRBJ1-3; tentatively, D is TRBD1 (5 bases). V was cut by 7 bases and J by 9 bases, with 16 bases left in between. This CDR3 has 12 amino acids. Per the germline V gene, CDR1 is SQVTM and CDR2 is ANQGSEA. CDR3 bases: TGCAGCGGGGGGGGAGGTCGGGCCACCATATATTTT. Protein product: CSGGGGRATIYF. The whole variable domain, remainder taken from reference TRBV29-1 and TRBJ1-3, is SAVISQKPSRDICQRGTSLTIQCQVDSQVTMMFWYRQQPGQSLTLIATANQGSEATYESGFVIDKFPISRPNLTFSTLTVSNMSPEDSSIYLCSGGGGRATIYFGEGSWLTVV.

The V gene is TRBV2, the J gene TRBJ2-2; tentatively, D is TRBD2 (6 bases). The CDR3 is made up of 14 amino acids. Looked up from germline, CDR1 is SNHLY and CDR2 is FYNNEI. V gave up 11 bases and J gave up 1 base, with 14 bases separating them. CDR3 loop: CAGSGVGNTGELFF. The CDR3 DNA sequence: TGTGCCGGTTCGGGGGTAGGGAACACCGGGGAGCTGTTTTTT.

The chain is built from TRBV20-1 and TRBJ2-3; D is unresolved. The V gene lost 5 bases and the J gene lost 3 bases, with 6 bases spanning the gap. CDR1 is DFQATT and CDR2 is SNEGSKA in the germline V gene (reference sequence). The CDR3 has 11 amino acids. In DNA form, the CDR3 reads TGCAGTGCTTTTGATACAGATACGCAGTATTTT. This encodes CSAFDTDTQYF.

The chain's CDR3 is CASRGGQGGETQYF. The CDR3 DNA is TGCGCCAGCAGAGGGGGACAGGGGGGCGAGACCCAGTACTTC. The rearrangement links TRBV5-1 to TRBJ2-5, with 11 bases identical to TRBD1. From germline, CDR1 is SGHRS and CDR2 YFSETQ. The CDR3 spans 14 residues. J was trimmed by 5 bases and V by 5 bases; bases with no gene match: 5. The whole variable domain, remainder taken from reference TRBV5-1 and TRBJ2-5, is KAGVTQTPRYLIKTRGQQVTLSCSPISGHRSVSWYQQTPGQGLQFLFEYFSETQRNKGNFPGRFSGRQFSNSRSEMNVSTLELGDSALYLCASRGGQGGETQYFGPGTRLLVL.

J is TRBJ1-2 and V is TRBV2; D perhaps matches TRBD1 (6 bases). Per germline, CDR1 SNHLY and CDR2 FYNNEI. Trimming took off 5 bases at V and 1 base at J, with 11 bases between the two ends. The CDR3 loop spans 14 amino acids. The DNA of the CDR3 is TGTGCCAGCAGTAAACTACAGGGTAACTATGGCTACACCTTC. This sequence encodes CASSKLQGNYGYTF.

V gene TRBV11-2 combines with J gene TRBJ1-5; no firm D call. The CDR3 is made up of 13 amino acids. V lost 5 bases and J 5 bases, leaving 10 bases between the germline ends. The germline gives CDR1 SGHAT, CDR2 FQNNGV. The CDR3 DNA reads as TGTGCCAGCAGCCCTACGGTCGATCAGCCCCAGCATTTT. Translated: CASSPTVDQPQHF.

This chain joins TRBV19 and TRBJ2-3, with D possibly being TRBD2 (5 bases). The V gene's germline CDR1 is LNHDA and CDR2 SQIVND (reference sequence). The CDR3 contains 12 residues. V gave up 6 bases and J gave up 5 bases, with 9 bases separating them. The CDR3 is CASSGVEDTQYF. As DNA, the CDR3 is TGTGCCAGTAGCGGGGTTGAAGATACGCAGTATTTT.

The chain links TRBV19 to TRBJ2-3; D might be TRBD1 (6 bases). The germline CDR1 and CDR2 sequences are LNHDA and SQIVND (reference sequence). Trimming left V 5 bases short and J 1 base short, with 16 bases between. The CDR3 is 16 amino acids. The CDR3 nucleotides read TGTGCCAGTAGTGGCCTAGTGGGGGCCGGCACAGATACGCAGTATTTT. Translated: CASSGLVGAGTDTQYF.

This clone was detected a few times. A read error is likely, as this CDR3 ends without the conserved phenylalanine or tryptophan. The chain carries TRBV2 and TRBJ1-6; no reliable D call. CDR3 length: 13 amino acids. Germline V gene sequence: CDR1 SNHLY, CDR2 FYNNEI. Trimming took off 6 bases at V and 13 bases at J, with 16 bases between the two ends. Here the CDR3 reads CASRPNPLSPLHL. For the CDR3, the DNA is TGTGCCAGCAGACCGAACCCTCTTTCTCCCCTCCACCTT.

This clone was detected a few times. The chain joins TRBV10-1 to TRBJ2-7; a possible D gene is TRBD1 (5 bases). The germline V gene has CDR1 WNHNN and CDR2 SYGVQD (reference sequence). The V gene lost 0 bases and the J gene lost 6 bases, with 12 bases spanning the gap. The CDR3 totals 14 residues. The CDR3 spells CASSESAGKSEQYF. In nucleotides, the CDR3 is TGCGCCAGCAGTGAGTCGGCAGGGAAGAGCGAGCAGTACTTC.

The chain joins TRBV29-1 to TRBJ2-1, with unresolved D. This CDR3 has 10 residues. Germline V gene lookup returns CDR1 SQVTM and CDR2 ANQGSEA. V was cut by 5 bases and J by 8 bases, with 7 bases left in between. The CDR3 spells CSVLSDEQFF. CDR3 bases: TGCAGCGTTTTGTCGGATGAGCAGTTCTTC.

The V and J genes are TRBV4-3 and TRBJ1-2; D is unresolved. This CDR3 has 14 residues. Germline loops: CDR1 LGHNA, CDR2 YSLEER. The V end lost 6 bases, the J end lost 8 bases, and 19 bases lay between the germline ends. CDR3 loop: CASSQTPGEGGYTF. The CDR3 bases are TGCGCCAGCAGTCAGACCCCCGGAGAAGGGGGCTACACCTTC.

The rearrangement uses TRBV29-1 and TRBJ1-5; 7 bases line up with TRBD1. CDR1 is SQVTM, CDR2 ANQGSEA, per germline. CDR3 size: 15 residues. J was trimmed by 1 base and V by 6 bases; bases with no gene match: 9. CDR3 sequence: CSVRDSPSSNQPQHF. DNA of the CDR3: TGCAGCGTGAGGGACAGTCCTTCAAGCAATCAGCCCCAGCATTTT.

Concerning this clone: Here the CDR3 omits its conserved ending phenylalanine or tryptophan, so a read error is the likely source. The chain couples TRBV5-1 to TRBJ1-6; tentatively, D is TRBD1 (6 bases). With 4 bases removed from V and 7 bases from J, the gap between germline ends came to 18 bases. The CDR3 has 16 amino acids. Germline V gives CDR1 SGHRS, CDR2 YFSETQ. Here the CDR3 DNA reads TGCGCCAGCAGCACCGGGCCCTCCGGGGGCAATTCACCCCTCCACCTT. This translates into CASSTGPSGGNSPLHL.

A single count supports this clone. The chain employs TRBV7-9 and TRBJ2-5; no clear D. This CDR3 has 12 amino acids. Trimming took off 5 bases at V and 5 bases at J, with 9 bases between the two ends. Germline CDR1 SEHNR, CDR2 FQNEAQ (reference sequence). The CDR3 sequence: CASSRLGETQYF. The CDR3 DNA follows: TGTGCCAGCAGCCGACTGGGGGAGACCCAGTACTTC.

The chain couples TRBV20-1 to TRBJ2-5, with a weak D call TRBD1 (6 bases). Germline V lookup: CDR1 DFQATT, CDR2 SNEGSKA (reference sequence). CDR3 size: 11 residues. V lost 8 bases, J lost 5 bases, and 12 bases lay in between. The CDR3 sequence: CSLLRGETQYF. The CDR3 bases are TGCAGTCTCTTGAGGGGGGAGACCCAGTACTTC.

V usage is TRBV9 and J usage is TRBJ1-5; TRBD1 is a possible D gene (5 bases). Germline CDR1 reads SGDLS; CDR2 reads YYNGEE. Trimming pared 0 bases from V and 6 bases from J, leaving 16 bases between. This CDR3 contains 16 residues. CDR3 in amino acids: CASSVDAGGGGQPQHF. The CDR3 coding sequence is TGTGCCAGCAGCGTAGATGCCGGGGGAGGCGGTCAGCCCCAGCATTTT.

The chain has TRBV7-2 and TRBJ2-3; possible D gene TRBD2, 6 bases. Germline-derived CDR1 and CDR2 are SGHTA and FQGNSA. V shed 7 bases and J shed 8 bases, with 13 bases lying between them. The CDR3 is made up of 12 amino acids. As DNA, the CDR3 is TGTGCCAGCACGCCCCAGGGAGGTACGCAGTATTTT. Residues: CASTPQGGTQYF.

This chain joins TRBV7-9 and TRBJ2-7, with D possibly TRBD1 on 5 matching bases. The CDR3 is made up of 13 amino acids. Per the germline V gene, CDR1 is SEHNR and CDR2 is FQNEAQ (reference sequence). With 4 bases removed from V and 5 bases from J, the gap between germline ends came to 12 bases. This CDR3 is CASSSAGLNEQYF. The CDR3, as DNA: TGTGCCAGCAGCTCCGCAGGGCTGAACGAGCAGTACTTC.